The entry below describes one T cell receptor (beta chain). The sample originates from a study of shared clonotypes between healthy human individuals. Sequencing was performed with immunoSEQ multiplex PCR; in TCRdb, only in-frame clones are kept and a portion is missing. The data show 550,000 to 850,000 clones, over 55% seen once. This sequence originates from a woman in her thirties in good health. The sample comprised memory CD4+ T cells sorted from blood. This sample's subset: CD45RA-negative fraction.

This chain's CDR3 is CASSRTGAGQPQHF. The CDR3 bases are TGTGCCAGCAGTCGGACAGGGGCTGGCCAGCCCCAGCATTTT. The chain carries TRBV6-1 and TRBJ1-5, with 9 nucleotides matching TRBD1. Trimming removed 5 bases from V and 7 bases from J; junction bases left unmatched: 6. The germline V gene has CDR1 MNHNS and CDR2 SASEGT. The CDR3 contains 14 residues.